This T cell receptor beta chain was obtained from a study of cytomegalovirus exposure and HLA in healthy donors. The trim removed 4 bases at V and 0 bases at J, leaving 5 bases unmatched. Looked up from germline, CDR1 is SNHLY and CDR2 is FYNNEI. The CDR3 is made up of 16 amino acids. The PCR contained 60 Vbeta and 13 Jbeta primers. Sequencing was performed with immunoSEQ multiplex PCR; in TCRdb, only in-frame clones are kept and a portion is missing. The sample yields about 120,000 clones, roughly 80% seen once. V is TRBV2 and J is TRBJ1-5; 8 bases agree with TRBD1. This TCR was sampled from a man in his sixties in good health and CMV-seropositive. The specimen was PBMCs. The CDR3 spells CASSGGDRYSNQPQHF. CDR3 nucleotide sequence: TGTGCCAGCAGTGGGGGGGACAGGTATAGCAATCAGCCCCAGCATTTT.